The clone carrying this TCR beta chain was recorded many times. Its antigen is not identified. Germline is not matched at one junction end, which may reflect a read error. The source of the sample is a study of metastatic and nonmetastatic thyroid tumors. Overall study: Across peripheral blood and tumor or nodule tissue samples taken from malignant and benign thyroid patients, the repertoires were compared with one another.

CDR3 length: 14 residues. Germline V gene data show CDR1 as MNHEY and CDR2 as SMNVEV (reference sequence). Study outcomes and limitations: Benign nodules were reported to have significantly lower TCR beta diversity than malignant thyroid tumors, in blood and tumor.

Original processing notes: Across clinicopathological groups, CDR3 differences served as the basis for building a distant-metastasis classifier for papillary thyroid cancer. TCRdb called clones again from the PCR reads with MiXCR. V and J calls and clone size were set by TCRdb, not the authors. The table lists tens of thousands of clones, around an eighth of them singletons. Not a single patient had been given any form of treatment at any point before undergoing thyroid surgery. The clonotype comes from a female donor with papillary thyroid cancer or a benign thyroid nodule (not recorded which). Some clones in this sample may be carry-over from other donors' samples. V and J are TRBV27 and TRBJ2-5, with D possibly matching TRBD1 (5 bases). The sequencing sample was made of blood. CDR3 loop: CACSAQTEQETQYF. The CDR3 DNA is TGTGCCTGCAGTGCCCAGACAGAGCAAGAGACCCAGTACTTC.